This record looks at one TCR beta chain sequence and its context. The data belong to a study of blood T cell repertoires in COVID-19. About the research overall: Sources were T cells, B-cell-depleted T cells, or PBMCs; the material itself was cDNA or gDNA.

Profiling relied on immunoSEQ multiplex PCR, and the TCRdb table lists in-frame clones only, not all of them. The top ten clones hold about an eighth of a sample with about 140,000 clones, around three quarters of them seen once. The CDR3 is 17 amino acids. The trim removed 0 bases at V and 4 bases at J, leaving 11 bases unmatched. Per the germline V gene, CDR1 is SGHKS and CDR2 is YYEKEE (reference sequence). J is TRBJ1-1 and V is TRBV5-5; 8 bases are a match to TRBD1. This TCR derives from an elderly man with acute or convalescent COVID-19. Sequenced input: peripheral blood. DNA for the CDR3: TGTGCCAGCAGCTTGGCAGGGGGCGGAGGATTCGCCACTGAAGCTTTCTTT. It codes for CASSLAGGGGFATEAFF.